Sequencing of this TCR beta chain was carried out in a study of response to subunit inactivated influenza vaccine. This clonotype was recorded at least ten times. Its antigen is undetermined. Study findings and constraints: The authors suggested that few new T cells are recruited per seasonal influenza vaccination.

TCRdb fed the RT-PCR reads into MiXCR, producing one record per CDR3 protein. The sample lists about 520,000 distinct CDR3 sequences; 6% to 9% were seen once. This clonotype was sampled from a man in his fifties or sixties who received an inactivated influenza vaccine. The specimen comprised PBMCs from blood, sampled roughly 24 months after vaccination.

The CDR3 nucleotides are TGCAGCGTACTCCGAACAGGGCAGGTCGGCAATGAGCAGTTCTTC. Protein product: CSVLRTGQVGNEQFF. The V and J genes are TRBV29-1 and TRBJ2-1; weak D call: TRBD1 (6 bases). Trimming stripped 6 bases from V and 6 bases from J, with 21 bases between. Germline V gene data show CDR1 as SQVTM and CDR2 as ANQGSEA. The CDR3 runs 15 residues.